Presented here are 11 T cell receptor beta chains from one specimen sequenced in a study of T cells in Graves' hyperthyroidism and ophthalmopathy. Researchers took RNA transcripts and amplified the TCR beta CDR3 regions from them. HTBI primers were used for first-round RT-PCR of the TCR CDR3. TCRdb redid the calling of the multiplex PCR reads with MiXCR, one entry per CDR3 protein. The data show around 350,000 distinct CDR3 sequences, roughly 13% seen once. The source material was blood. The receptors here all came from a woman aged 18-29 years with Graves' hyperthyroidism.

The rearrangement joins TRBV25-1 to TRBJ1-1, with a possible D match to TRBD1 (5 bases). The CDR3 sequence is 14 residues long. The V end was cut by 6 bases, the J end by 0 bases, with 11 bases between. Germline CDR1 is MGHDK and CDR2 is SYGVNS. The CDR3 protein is CASRWGGLNTEAFF. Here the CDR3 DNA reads TGTGCCAGCAGATGGGGGGGGTTGAACACTGAAGCTTTCTTT. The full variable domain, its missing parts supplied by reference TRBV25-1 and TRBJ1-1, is EADIYQTPRYLVIGTGKKITLECSQTMGHDKMYWYQQDPGMELHLIHYSYGVNSTEKGDLSSESTVSRIRTEHFPLTLESARPSHTSQYLCASRWGGLNTEAFFGQGTRLTVV.

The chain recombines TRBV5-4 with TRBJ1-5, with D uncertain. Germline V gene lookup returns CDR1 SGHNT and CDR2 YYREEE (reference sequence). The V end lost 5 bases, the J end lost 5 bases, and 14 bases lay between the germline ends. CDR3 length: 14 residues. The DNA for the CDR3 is TGTGCCAGCAGTATGGGAGGGAAGGATCAGCCCCAGCATTTT. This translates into CASSMGGKDQPQHF.

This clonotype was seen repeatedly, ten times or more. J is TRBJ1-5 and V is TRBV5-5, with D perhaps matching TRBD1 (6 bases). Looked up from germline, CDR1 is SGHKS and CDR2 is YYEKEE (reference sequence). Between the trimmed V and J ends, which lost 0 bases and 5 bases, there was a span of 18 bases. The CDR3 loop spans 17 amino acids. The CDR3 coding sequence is TGTGCCAGCAGCTTGGGTGATTTGGTGACAGGCTATCAGCCCCAGCATTTT. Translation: CASSLGDLVTGYQPQHF.

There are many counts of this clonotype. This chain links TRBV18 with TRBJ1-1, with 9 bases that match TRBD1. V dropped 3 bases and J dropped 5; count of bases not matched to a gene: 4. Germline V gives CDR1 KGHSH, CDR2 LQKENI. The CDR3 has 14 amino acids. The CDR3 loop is CASSPSGTGTEAFF. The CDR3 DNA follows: TGTGCCAGCTCACCGTCCGGGACAGGGACTGAAGCTTTCTTT.

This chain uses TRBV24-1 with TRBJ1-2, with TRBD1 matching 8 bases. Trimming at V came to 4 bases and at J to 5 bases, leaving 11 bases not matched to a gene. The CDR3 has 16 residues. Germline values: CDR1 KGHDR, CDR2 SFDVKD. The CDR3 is CATSDPLKTGDYGYTF. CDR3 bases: TGTGCCACCAGTGACCCTTTAAAGACAGGGGATTATGGCTACACCTTC.

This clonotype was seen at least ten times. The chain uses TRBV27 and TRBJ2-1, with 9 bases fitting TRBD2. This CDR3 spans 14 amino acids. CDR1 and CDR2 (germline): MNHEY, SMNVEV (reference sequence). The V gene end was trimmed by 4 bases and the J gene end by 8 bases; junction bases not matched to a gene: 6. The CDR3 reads CASSSGTSMYEQFF. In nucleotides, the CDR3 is TGTGCCAGCAGTTCCGGGACTAGCATGTATGAGCAGTTCTTC.

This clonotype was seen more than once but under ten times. The CDR3 protein is CASGGGVNNEQFF. The CDR3 DNA reads as TGTGCCAGCGGGGGGGGGGTAAACAATGAGCAGTTCTTC. V gene TRBV7-2 combines with J gene TRBJ2-1, with 7 bases that match TRBD2. This CDR3 is 13 amino acids long. Germline trimming cut 8 bases from V and 5 bases from J; bases unmatched to any gene: 6. Germline lookup yields CDR1 SGHTA and CDR2 FQGNSA.

The DNA of the CDR3 is TGTGCCAGCAGCGCCGACCACAATGAGCAGTTCTTC. Its protein is CASSADHNEQFF. The V and J genes are TRBV9 and TRBJ2-1; the D is unclear. Trimming cost V 3 bases and J 5 bases, with 6 bases left between them. The V gene's germline CDR1 is SGDLS and CDR2 YYNGEE. The CDR3 covers 12 residues. The variable domain in full, with the rest retrieved from reference TRBV9 and TRBJ2-1, is DSGVTQTPKHLITATGQRVTLRCSPRSGDLSVYWYQQSLDQGLQFLIQYYNGEERAKGNILERFSAQQFPDLHSELNLSSLELGDSALYFCASSADHNEQFFGPGTRLTVL.

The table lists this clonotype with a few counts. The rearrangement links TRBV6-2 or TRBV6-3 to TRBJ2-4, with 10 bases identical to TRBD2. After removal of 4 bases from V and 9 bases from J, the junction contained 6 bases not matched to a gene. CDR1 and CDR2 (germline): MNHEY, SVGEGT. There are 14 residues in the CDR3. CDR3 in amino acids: CASSFRAGGGIQYF. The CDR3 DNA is TGTGCCAGCAGTTTTCGAGCGGGAGGGGGCATTCAGTACTTC.

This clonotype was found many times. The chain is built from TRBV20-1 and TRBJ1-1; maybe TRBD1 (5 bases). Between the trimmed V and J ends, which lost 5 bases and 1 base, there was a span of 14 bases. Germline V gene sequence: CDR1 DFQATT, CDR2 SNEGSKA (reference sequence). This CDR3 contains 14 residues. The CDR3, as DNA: TGCAGTGCTGTGCCGGGACGGGGGAACACTGAAGCTTTCTTT. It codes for CSAVPGRGNTEAFF.

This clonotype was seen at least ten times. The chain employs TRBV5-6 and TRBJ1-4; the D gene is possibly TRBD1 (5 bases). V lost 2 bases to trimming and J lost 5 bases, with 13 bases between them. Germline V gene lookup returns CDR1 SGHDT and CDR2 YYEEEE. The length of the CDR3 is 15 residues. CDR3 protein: CASSFGRDVNEKLFF. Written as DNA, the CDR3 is TGTGCCAGCAGCTTTGGGAGGGACGTAAATGAAAAACTGTTTTTT. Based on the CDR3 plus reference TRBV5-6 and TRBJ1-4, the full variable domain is DAGVTQSPTHLIKTRGQQVTLRCSPKSGHDTVSWYQQALGQGPQFIFQYYEEEERQRGNFPDRFSGHQFPNYSSELNVNALLLGDSALYLCASSFGRDVNEKLFFGSGTQLSVL.